The 14 T cell receptor beta chains below were found in one sample sequenced in a study of blood T cell repertoires in COVID-19. TCRdb keeps only in-frame clones here, not all; method: immunoSEQ multiplex PCR. The profile shows 190,000 or so clones, more than 85% of them singletons. Sequenced material: peripheral blood. Source of these receptors: a middle-aged man with active or convalescent COVID-19.

This chain uses TRBV29-1 with TRBJ2-7; D possibly corresponds to TRBD2 (5 bases). V was pared by 4 bases and J by 3 bases, with 10 bases between. This CDR3 is 12 amino acids long. Germline V gives CDR1 SQVTM, CDR2 ANQGSEA. The DNA for the CDR3 is TGCAGCGTTGCCGGGGAAGGCTACGAGCAGTACTTC. Protein: CSVAGEGYEQYF.

This clone was seen more than once but under ten times. The V and J genes are TRBV19 and TRBJ1-5, with D perhaps matching TRBD1 (5 bases). The V gene's germline CDR1 is LNHDA and CDR2 SQIVND (reference sequence). Trimming shortened V by 3 bases and J by 7 bases, and 13 bases separated the two germline ends. This CDR3 has 14 residues. In DNA, the CDR3 is TGTGCCAGTAGTATGGGCACAGGTGGACAGCCCCAGCATTTT. Amino acid sequence: CASSMGTGGQPQHF.

The CDR3 loop is CASSPPGGSGQPQHF. CDR3 DNA sequence: TGTGCCAGCAGCCCCCCAGGGGGTAGTGGACAGCCCCAGCATTTT. The rearrangement joins TRBV27 to TRBJ1-5; 7 nucleotides agree with TRBD1. The trim removed 6 bases at V and 7 bases at J, leaving 12 bases unmatched. Per germline, CDR1 MNHEY and CDR2 SMNVEV (reference sequence). The CDR3 is made up of 15 amino acids.

The rearrangement uses TRBV7-9 and TRBJ2-7; D remains ambiguous. Germline CDR1 is SEHNR and CDR2 is FQNEAQ (reference sequence). V was cut by 5 bases and J by 2 bases, with 10 bases left in between. The CDR3 is made up of 13 amino acids. The DNA for the CDR3 is TGTGCCAGCAGCCCTCCCCACACCTACGAGCAGTACTTC. Amino acid sequence: CASSPPHTYEQYF.

The chain joins TRBV25-1 to TRBJ1-1, with a tentative D call TRBD1 (5 bases). This CDR3 is built from 14 residues. Germline V gene sequence: CDR1 MGHDK, CDR2 SYGVNS. Trimming pared 5 bases from V and 5 bases from J, leaving 15 bases between. The CDR3 loop is CASSSWGEETEAFF. The CDR3 region has the DNA TGTGCCAGCAGTTCCTGGGGGGAGGAGACTGAAGCTTTCTTT.

The chain uses TRBV30 and TRBJ1-1, with 12 nucleotides matching TRBD1. Trimming removed 7 bases from V and 9 bases from J; junction bases left unmatched: 9. The CDR3 consists of 13 residues. Germline CDR1 reads GTSNPN; CDR2 reads SVGIG (reference sequence). The chain's CDR3 is CASGDRGRGKAFF. The CDR3 DNA reads as TGTGCCTCGGGGGACAGGGGGCGCGGTAAAGCTTTCTTT.

This chain links TRBV4-3 with TRBJ1-2, with 9 bases that match TRBD1. The V gene's germline CDR1 is LGHNA and CDR2 YSLEER. The CDR3 is 17 residues long. V shed 4 bases, J shed 6 bases, and the junction held 15 bases outside the gene matches. In nucleotides, the CDR3 is TGCGCCAGCAGCCCACAGACCCACAGGGGGCGCGAAAATGGCTACACCTTC. Amino acids: CASSPQTHRGRENGYTF.

This chain connects TRBV7-3 to TRBJ2-7; D unresolved. V lost 1 base and J lost 6, with 10 bases in between. Germline loops: CDR1 SGHTA, CDR2 FQGTGA. The CDR3 loop spans 13 amino acids. The CDR3 is CASSLNRESEQYF. Written as DNA, the CDR3 is TGTGCCAGCAGCTTAAATCGTGAGTCCGAGCAGTACTTC.

The CDR3 nucleotides read TGTGCCAGCAGCTTAGAGTCGGGAACTGAAGCTTTCTTT. Translation gives CASSLESGTEAFF. The V call is TRBV11-2, the J call TRBJ1-1; D call uncertain. V lost 0 bases to trimming and J lost 5 bases, with 7 bases between them. This CDR3 spans 13 amino acids. The germline gives CDR1 SGHAT, CDR2 FQNNGV.

CDR3 sequence: CASSPLPGQGRYGYTF. CDR3 nucleotide sequence: TGTGCCAGCTCACCTTTACCGGGACAGGGGCGCTATGGCTACACCTTC. The chain employs TRBV18 and TRBJ1-2, with 10 bases identical to TRBD1. The V gene end was trimmed by 3 bases and the J gene end by 4 bases; junction bases not matched to a gene: 8. Germline CDR1 and CDR2: KGHSH and LQKENI. The CDR3 consists of 16 residues.

This chain links TRBV5-1 with TRBJ2-1, with a weak D call TRBD1 (6 bases). V shed 3 bases and J shed 3 bases, with 10 bases lying between them. This CDR3 spans 14 amino acids. CDR1 is SGHRS, CDR2 YFSETQ, per germline. CDR3 DNA: TGCGCCAGCAGCTCCGGGACATTCTACAATGAGCAGTTCTTC. Translated: CASSSGTFYNEQFF.

This clone was recorded only once. The chain carries TRBV9 and TRBJ2-5; D perhaps matches TRBD1 (6 bases). The CDR3 spans 20 residues. The V gene's germline CDR1 is SGDLS and CDR2 YYNGEE. The V end lost 0 bases, the J end lost 4 bases, and 28 bases lay between the germline ends. CDR3 residues: CASSVGSGRPWGLTRETQYF. CDR3 sequence (DNA): TGTGCCAGCAGCGTAGGGAGTGGCAGGCCCTGGGGGCTTACAAGAGAGACCCAGTACTTC.

V usage is TRBV6-7 and J usage is TRBJ1-6; no reliable D call. TRBV6-7 counts as an open reading frame of uncertain function. The CDR3 length is 17 residues. V dropped 3 bases and J dropped 0 bases, with 12 bases sitting between them. The CDR3 DNA is TGTGCCAGCAGTTATCCGAGAGACAACTCCTATAATTCACCCCTCCACTTT. Translation gives CASSYPRDNSYNSPLHF.

This chain connects TRBV6-6 to TRBJ1-5; a weak D match, TRBD1 (5 bases). The germline V gene encodes CDR1 MNHNY and CDR2 SVGAGI (reference sequence). The germline V and J ends were trimmed by 4 bases and 0 bases, with 10 bases remaining between them. The CDR3 spans 15 residues. CDR3 nucleotides: TGTGCCAGCAGTTCCGGGGGTTATAGCAATCAGCCCCAGCATTTT. Encoded protein: CASSSGGYSNQPQHF.